The next 20 T cell receptor beta chains were all read from a single sample in a study of graft-versus-host responses after intestinal transplantation. The table came from immunoSEQ multiplex PCR; TCRdb's copy has only in-frame clones and leaves some out. The sample lists more than 9,500 clones, 29% occurring once. Investigators plated about 200,000 CFSE-labeled responder cells together with about 200,000 irradiated stimulator cells labeled with violet dye. The sample here was alloreactive CD8+ T cells from a mixed lymphocyte reaction culture, taken before intestinal transplant. Indicated subset: CFSE-low proliferating T cells sorted from roughly six-day pre-transplant mixed lymphocyte reaction (GvH or HvG direction). These receptors originate from a human patient who received an intestinal transplant.

There are a few counts of this clone. This chain uses TRBV6-6 with TRBJ2-7; D is unclear. The CDR3 is made up of 13 amino acids. V lost 0 bases, J lost 5 bases, and 8 bases lay in between. Germline V gene lookup returns CDR1 MNHNY and CDR2 SVGAGI (reference sequence). CDR3 sequence (DNA): TGTGCCAGCAGTTACTCCACTTTGCACGAGCAGTACTTC. Protein: CASSYSTLHEQYF.

The genes are TRBV7-6 and TRBJ1-1; D uncertain. Trimming removed 0 bases at V and 4 bases at J, with 9 bases between. CDR3 length: 14 amino acids. Germline loops: CDR1 SGHVS, CDR2 FNYEAQ. CDR3 in DNA: TGTGCCAGCAGCTTAGCAACGGGGTTCACTGAAGCTTTCTTT. This gives the protein CASSLATGFTEAFF.

The chain links TRBV11-2 to TRBJ2-7; D is unresolved. Trimming took 2 bases from V and 1 from J, leaving 3 bases between them. This CDR3 has 12 amino acids. From germline, CDR1 is SGHAT and CDR2 FQNNGV. Here the CDR3 DNA reads TGTGCCAGCAGCTTACGGTCCTACGAGCAGTACTTC. Translating gives CASSLRSYEQYF.

J is TRBJ2-2 and V is TRBV4-1; 8 bases are a match to TRBD1. Trimming removed 1 base from V and 1 base from J; junction bases left unmatched: 2. In germline, CDR1 is MGHRA, CDR2 YSYEKL. This CDR3 has 16 residues. CDR3 region: CASSQGGTGNTGELFF. CDR3 in DNA: TGCGCCAGCAGCCAAGGGGGGACAGGGAACACCGGGGAGCTGTTTTTT.

This clone occurred a few times. This sequence joins TRBV5-6 and TRBJ1-2; D is undetermined. Trimming took 0 bases from V and 5 from J, leaving 8 bases between them. The germline CDR1 and CDR2 sequences are SGHDT and YYEEEE. The CDR3 is 13 amino acids. CDR3: CASSLAGEYGYTF. In nucleotides, the CDR3 is TGTGCCAGCAGCTTGGCCGGGGAATATGGCTACACCTTC. The full variable domain, with the rest looked up from reference TRBV5-6 and TRBJ1-2, is DAGVTQSPTHLIKTRGQQVTLRCSPKSGHDTVSWYQQALGQGPQFIFQYYEEEERQRGNFPDRFSGHQFPNYSSELNVNALLLGDSALYLCASSLAGEYGYTFGSGTRLTVV.

This clone qualifies as medium-sized. This chain joins TRBV7-9 and TRBJ2-6, with TRBD2 matching over 7 bases. Germline CDR1 SEHNR, CDR2 FQNEAQ (reference sequence). The CDR3 is 16 amino acids. Trimming cost V 0 bases and J 3 bases; bases outside gene matches: 2. The CDR3 region is CASSLAGGYGANVLTF. CDR3 DNA: TGTGCCAGCAGCTTAGCCGGGGGGTATGGGGCCAACGTCCTGACTTTC.

The genes are TRBV28 and TRBJ2-7; perhaps TRBD1 as D (5 bases). The germline V gene has CDR1 MDHEN and CDR2 SYDVKM. This CDR3 has 16 amino acids. Trimming left V 1 base short and J 0 bases short, with 13 bases between. The CDR3 nucleotides read TGTGCCAGCAGTTTATTAGGGGCGGAGTTCTCCTACGAGCAGTACTTC. Its protein product is CASSLLGAEFSYEQYF.

The V and J genes are TRBV6-5 and TRBJ2-5; TRBD2 might be the D (6 bases). Germline V lookup: CDR1 MNHEY, CDR2 SVGAGI. The CDR3 contains 13 residues. Trimming pared 2 bases from V and 5 bases from J, leaving 9 bases between. As DNA, the CDR3 is TGTGCCAGCAGTTACGGGGGGATGGAGACCCAGTACTTC. Translated: CASSYGGMETQYF.

This clone occurred a few times. CDR3 protein: CASSPGTGSYNEQFF. In DNA form, the CDR3 reads TGTGCCAGCAGCCCCGGGACAGGATCATACAATGAGCAGTTCTTC. V usage is TRBV6-5 and J usage is TRBJ2-1; TRBD1 matches at 8 bases. Per the germline V gene, CDR1 is MNHEY and CDR2 is SVGAGI. The V and J ends lost 6 bases and 4 bases, in that order; junction bases with no gene match: 8. The CDR3 covers 15 residues.

CDR3 loop: CASSLNSLNTEAFF. The CDR3 DNA follows: TGTGCCAGCTCCCTCAACAGCCTGAACACTGAAGCTTTCTTT. The rearrangement links TRBV18 to TRBJ1-1, with no clear D. CDR1 and CDR2 from the germline V gene are KGHSH and LQKENI. V was clipped by 6 bases and J by 0 bases, with 11 bases between them. The CDR3 has 14 amino acids. Combining the CDR3 with reference TRBV18 and TRBJ1-1 gives the whole variable domain NAGVMQNPRHLVRRRGQEARLRCSPMKGHSHVYWYRQLPEEGLKFMVYLQKENIIDESGMPKERFSAEFPKEGPSILRIQQVVRGDSAAYFCASSLNSLNTEAFFGQGTRLTVV.

The rearrangement joins TRBV19 to TRBJ2-1; 8 bases match TRBD2. The germline gives CDR1 LNHDA, CDR2 SQIVND (reference sequence). This CDR3 is built from 14 residues. The V gene end was trimmed by 8 bases and the J gene end by 2 bases; junction bases not matched to a gene: 5. CDR3 sequence reads: CASEAGGAYNEQFF. As DNA, the CDR3 is TGTGCCAGTGAAGCCGGGGGGGCCTACAATGAGCAGTTCTTC.

CDR3 sequence: CASSFLQGRGLDTEAFF. The CDR3 DNA follows: TGTGCCAGCAGCTTTCTACAGGGTAGAGGGCTGGACACTGAAGCTTTCTTT. The J gene is TRBJ1-1, the V gene TRBV11-2; TRBD1 is a possible D gene (6 bases). The V end lost 3 bases, the J end lost 3 bases, and 20 bases lay between the germline ends. CDR1 and CDR2 (germline): SGHAT, FQNNGV. The CDR3 covers 17 residues.

This clone was picked up a small number of times. V usage is TRBV15 and J usage is TRBJ2-1; 16 bases map to TRBD2. Losses at the gene ends were 9 bases for V and 7 bases for J; bases not matched to a gene: 9. The CDR3 runs to 16 residues. The germline gives CDR1 LNHNV, CDR2 YYDKDF (reference sequence). In DNA form, the CDR3 reads TGTGCCACTTCTCCGGGACTAGCGGGGGGGAATAATGAGCAGTTCTTC. It specifies CATSPGLAGGNNEQFF.

J is TRBJ2-7 and V is TRBV5-6; weak D call: TRBD1 (6 bases). The CDR3 contains 13 residues. Trimming removed 4 bases from V and 2 bases from J, with 10 bases in between. The V gene's germline CDR1 is SGHDT and CDR2 YYEEEE. CDR3 residues: CASSPGQTYEQYF. CDR3 DNA: TGTGCCAGCAGCCCAGGACAGACCTACGAGCAGTACTTC.

This clone occurred a few times. The V gene is TRBV7-9, the J gene TRBJ1-1; D might be TRBD1 (6 bases). V was cut by 5 bases and J by 10 bases, with 20 bases left in between. This CDR3 contains 14 residues. Germline assignment: CDR1 SEHNR and CDR2 FQNEAQ (reference sequence). CDR3 sequence: CASSAPGEGWGAFF. In nucleotides, the CDR3 is TGTGCCAGCAGCGCCCCAGGGGAAGGGTGGGGAGCTTTCTTT.

V and J are TRBV27 and TRBJ1-5, with D unclear. Per the germline V gene, CDR1 is MNHEY and CDR2 is SMNVEV (reference sequence). V was pared by 2 bases and J by 3 bases, with 5 bases between. CDR3 size: 13 residues. The CDR3 spells CASSLEVNQPQHF. CDR3 coding DNA: TGTGCCAGCAGTTTAGAGGTCAATCAGCCCCAGCATTTT.

This chain links TRBV11-2 with TRBJ2-1; tentatively, D is TRBD2 (6 bases). CDR3 length: 14 residues. Trimming stripped 5 bases from V and 7 bases from J, with 15 bases between. The germline gives CDR1 SGHAT, CDR2 FQNNGV. This CDR3 is CASSPMGGLNEQFF. DNA of the CDR3: TGTGCCAGCAGCCCAATGGGGGGTTTGAATGAGCAGTTCTTC.

The chain is built from TRBV4-1 and TRBJ2-6; D call uncertain. Trimming shortened V by 4 bases and J by 1 base, and 5 bases separated the two germline ends. Germline lookup yields CDR1 MGHRA and CDR2 YSYEKL. The CDR3 contains 14 residues. CDR3 protein: CASSPYSGANVLTF. The CDR3 DNA reads TGCGCCAGCAGCCCCTATTCTGGGGCCAACGTCCTGACTTTC.

This clone was counted only a few times. The V call is TRBV18, the J call TRBJ1-1; no reliable D call. Germline values: CDR1 KGHSH, CDR2 LQKENI. The V gene lost 3 bases and the J gene lost 3 bases, with 14 bases spanning the gap. The CDR3 contains 15 residues. The CDR3 reads CASSPVIFGHTEAFF. The DNA of the CDR3 is TGTGCCAGCTCACCGGTTATTTTCGGTCACACTGAAGCTTTCTTT.

The chain couples TRBV6-5 to TRBJ1-5, with D unresolved. Germline CDR1 reads MNHEY; CDR2 reads SVGAGI. The CDR3 extends over 15 amino acids. Deletions cut 6 bases from V and 2 bases from J, with 14 bases between. The CDR3 region is CASSPWASGNQPQHF. Here the CDR3 DNA reads TGTGCCAGCAGCCCCTGGGCGAGTGGCAATCAGCCCCAGCATTTT.